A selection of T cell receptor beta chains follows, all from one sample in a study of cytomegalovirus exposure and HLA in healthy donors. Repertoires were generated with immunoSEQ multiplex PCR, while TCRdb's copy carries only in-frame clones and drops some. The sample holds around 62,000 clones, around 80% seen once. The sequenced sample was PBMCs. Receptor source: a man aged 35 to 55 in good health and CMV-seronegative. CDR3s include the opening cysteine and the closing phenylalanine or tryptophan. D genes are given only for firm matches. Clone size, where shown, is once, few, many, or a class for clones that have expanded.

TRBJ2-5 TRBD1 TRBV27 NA CASSPGQLQETQYF TGTGCCAGCAGTCCGGGACAGCTACAAGAGACCCAGTACTTC
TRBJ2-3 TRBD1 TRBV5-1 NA CASSLVPQGVDTQYF TGCGCCAGCAGCTTGGTCCCGCAGGGGGTAGATACGCAGTATTTT
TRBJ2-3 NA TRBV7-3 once CASSPQGGSTDTQYF TGTGCCAGCAGCCCCCAGGGGGGTAGCACAGATACGCAGTATTTT
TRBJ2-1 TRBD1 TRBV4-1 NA CASSQGFGTGGPNEQFF TGCGCCAGCAGCCAAGGTTTCGGGACAGGGGGCCCCAATGAGCAGTTCTTC
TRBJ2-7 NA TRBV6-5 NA CASSSAKGYEQYF TGTGCCAGCAGTTCCGCTAAGGGGTACGAGCAGTACTTC
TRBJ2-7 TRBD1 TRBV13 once CASSTKGTGGDEQYF TGTGCCAGCAGCACTAAGGGGACAGGGGGGGACGAGCAGTACTTC
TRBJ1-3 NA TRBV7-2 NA CASRQFYSGNTIYF TGTGCCAGCAGACAATTTTACTCTGGAAACACCATATATTTT
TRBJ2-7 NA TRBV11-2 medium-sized CASSLVRETEQYF TGTGCCAGCAGCTTAGTACGGGAGACCGAGCAGTACTTC
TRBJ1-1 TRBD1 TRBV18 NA CASSPRTGGDTEAFF TGTGCCAGCTCACCACGCACAGGGGGTGACACTGAAGCTTTCTTT
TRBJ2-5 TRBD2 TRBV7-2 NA CASSLGSGGVETQYF TGTGCCAGCAGCTTAGGGAGCGGGGGGGTGGAGACCCAGTACTTC
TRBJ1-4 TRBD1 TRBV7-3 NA CASNFPGQGPSFDEKLFF TGTGCCAGCAATTTCCCGGGACAGGGTCCCTCTTTCGATGAAAAACTGTTTTTT
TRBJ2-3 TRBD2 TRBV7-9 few CASSPPQGREEGDTQYF TGTGCCAGCAGCCCACCTCAAGGGCGGGAGGAAGGGGATACGCAGTATTTT
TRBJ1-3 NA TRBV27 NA CASSLSAGGNTIYF TGTGCCAGCAGTTTAAGCGCCGGCGGAAACACCATATATTTT
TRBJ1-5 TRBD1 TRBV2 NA CASSQGANQPQHF TGTGCCAGCAGTCAGGGGGCAAATCAGCCCCAGCATTTT
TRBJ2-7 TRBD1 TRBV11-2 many CASSLQGAGEQYF TGTGCCAGCAGCTTACAGGGGGCGGGTGAGCAGTACTTC
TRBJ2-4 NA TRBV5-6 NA CASSRVSGGLAKNIQYF TGTGCCAGCAGCCGTGTCAGTGGCGGTCTAGCCAAAAACATTCAGTACTTC
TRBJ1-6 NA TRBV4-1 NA CASSQGGRPGYSPLHF TGCGCCAGCAGCCAAGGAGGGAGACCCGGGTATTCACCCCTCCACTTT
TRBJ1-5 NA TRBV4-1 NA CASSQVLQVQPQHF TGCGCCAGCAGCCAAGTGTTACAAGTGCAGCCCCAGCATTTT
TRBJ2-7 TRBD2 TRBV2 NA CASSGKLAGGYEQYF TGTGCCAGCAGTGGAAAACTAGCGGGAGGCTACGAGCAGTACTTC
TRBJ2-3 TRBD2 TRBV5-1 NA CASSIRPGTSGGGSTDTQYF TGCGCCAGCAGCATACGTCCAGGGACTAGCGGGGGGGGGAGCACAGATACGCAGTATTTT
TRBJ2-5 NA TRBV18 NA CASSPRGGLSETQYF TGTGCCAGCTCACCACGCGGCGGGCTGAGTGAGACCCAGTACTTC
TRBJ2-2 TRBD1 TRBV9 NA CASSVVQGAGELFF TGTGCCAGCAGCGTAGTACAGGGGGCCGGGGAGCTGTTTTTT
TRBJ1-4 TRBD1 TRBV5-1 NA CASSLVGTGNEKLFF TGCGCCAGCAGCTTGGTTGGGACAGGCAATGAAAAACTGTTTTTT
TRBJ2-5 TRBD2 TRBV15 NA CATSRDRGGSGETQYF TGTGCCACCAGCAGAGATCGGGGCGGGAGTGGAGAGACCCAGTACTTC
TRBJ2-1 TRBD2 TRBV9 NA CASSVGTSGGGRTRRNEQFF TGTGCCAGCAGCGTAGGGACTAGCGGGGGGGGCAGAACACGCCGCAATGAGCAGTTCTTC
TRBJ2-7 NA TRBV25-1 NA CASSEYSFQGDSLSEQYF TGTGCCAGCAGTGAATATTCATTTCAGGGGGACTCCCTCTCCGAGCAGTACTTC
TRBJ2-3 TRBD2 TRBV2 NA CASTQLTSGADTQYF TGTGCCAGCACCCAACTGACTAGCGGGGCAGATACGCAGTATTTT
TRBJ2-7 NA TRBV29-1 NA CSVADGSSYEQYF TGCAGCGTTGCGGACGGGAGCTCCTACGAGCAGTACTTC
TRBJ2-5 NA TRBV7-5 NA CVRSINRGFYQETQYF TGTGTCAGAAGCATCAACAGGGGCTTTTACCAAGAGACCCAGTACTTC
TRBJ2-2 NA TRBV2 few CASSERAGGNGELFF TGTGCCAGCAGTGAACGGGCAGGGGGGAATGGGGAGCTGTTTTTT
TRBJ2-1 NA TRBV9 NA CASSVAPAPPGNEQFF TGTGCCAGCAGCGTAGCTCCTGCACCCCCGGGTAATGAGCAGTTCTTC
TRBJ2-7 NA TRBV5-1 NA CASSLPSSPREQYF TGCGCCAGCAGCTTACCCTCATCTCCGAGGGAGCAGTACTTC
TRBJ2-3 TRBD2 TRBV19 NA CASRKAGVVTQYF TGTGCCAGTAGAAAAGCGGGAGTGGTTACGCAGTATTTT
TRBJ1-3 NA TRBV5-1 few CASSLAGDSGNTIYF TGCGCCAGCAGCTTGGCAGGGGACTCTGGAAACACCATATATTTT
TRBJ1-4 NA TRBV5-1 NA CASSLEEGYGRLFF TGCGCCAGCAGCTTGGAGGAGGGGTACGGGAGACTGTTTTTT
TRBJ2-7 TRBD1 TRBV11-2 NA CASGGTGQGAFEQYF TGTGCCAGCGGGGGGACGGGACAGGGGGCCTTTGAGCAGTACTTC
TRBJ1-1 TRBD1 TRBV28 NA CASSLFARGRAFF TGTGCCAGCAGTTTATTCGCCAGGGGGCGCGCTTTCTTT
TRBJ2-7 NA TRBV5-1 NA CASSFQGWEQYF TGCGCCAGCAGCTTTCAGGGGTGGGAGCAGTACTTC
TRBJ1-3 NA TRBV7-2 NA CASSLEADISGNTIYF TGTGCCAGCAGCTTAGAGGCGGATATCTCTGGAAACACCATATATTTT
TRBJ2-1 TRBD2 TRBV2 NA CASRGTRREQFF TGTGCCAGCAGGGGGACTAGAAGGGAGCAGTTCTTC
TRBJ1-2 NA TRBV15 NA CATSRGQIGYGYTF TGTGCCACCAGCAGAGGACAGATTGGGTATGGCTACACCTTC
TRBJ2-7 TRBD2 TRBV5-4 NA CASSLVAGGRSEQYF TGTGCCAGCAGCTTGGTAGCGGGGGGGCGGTCCGAGCAGTACTTC
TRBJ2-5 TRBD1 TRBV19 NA CASAHPGQGKETQYF TGTGCCAGTGCCCACCCGGGACAGGGGAAAGAGACCCAGTACTTC
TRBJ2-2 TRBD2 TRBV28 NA CASSLGLAGALNTGELFF TGTGCCAGCAGCCTAGGGCTAGCGGGAGCCTTAAACACCGGGGAGCTGTTTTTT
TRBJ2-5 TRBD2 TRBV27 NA CASSELAGGQETQYF TGTGCCAGCAGTGAACTAGCGGGGGGGCAAGAGACCCAGTACTTC
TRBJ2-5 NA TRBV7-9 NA CASSLSPVGETQYF TGTGCCAGCAGCTTAAGTCCAGTCGGGGAGACCCAGTACTTC
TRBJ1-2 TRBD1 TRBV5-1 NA CASSLGTGSNYGYTF TGCGCCAGCAGCTTGGGGACAGGGTCTAACTATGGCTACACCTTC
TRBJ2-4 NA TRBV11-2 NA CASSLDLQGSVAGAKNIQYF TGTGCCAGCAGCTTAGATCTTCAGGGGAGTGTAGCGGGAGCCAAAAACATTCAGTACTTC
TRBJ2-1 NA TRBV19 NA CASSIDRHGNEQFF TGTGCCAGTAGTATAGATCGCCACGGGAATGAGCAGTTCTTC
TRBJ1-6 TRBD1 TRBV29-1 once CSVESEGAGSPLHF TGCAGCGTTGAATCTGAGGGGGCAGGTTCACCCCTCCACTTT